The clone carrying this T cell receptor beta chain was observed once. Its specificity is not known. CD45RO-negative CD8 cells positively selected for CCR7 made up the naive population, which excluded terminally differentiated effector memory CD45RA+ cells. Donation came from healthy HIV-negative adults that had no recent acute infections or vaccinations. Among the donors, all were Caucasian adults who lived in Nashville, Tennessee. This sample is part of a study of shared clonotypes between healthy human individuals. In the original processing: Filtering of immunoSEQ junctional sequences could not match full-length read filtering. TCRdb's copy holds only in-frame clones and misses some; the assay was immunoSEQ multiplex PCR. V, J and clone size are taken as reported in that table, and D and trimming were inferred from the DNA itself. This sample has 1.5 million to 2.5 million clones, with about 94% found just once.

The V gene's germline CDR1 is SGHVS and CDR2 FQNEAQ. V was pared by 0 bases and J by 3 bases, with 6 bases of the junction left unmatched. This CDR3 is built from 16 residues. General study results and limits: Richness estimates generally favored naive over memory subsets.

The sequenced sample consisted of naive CD8+ T cells sorted from blood. The receptor's source is a man in his late teens or twenties in good health. This chain joins TRBV7-8 and TRBJ2-7, with TRBD2 matching over 9 bases. The CDR3 is CASSLALAGGFYEQYF. The CDR3 nucleotides are TGTGCCAGCAGCTTAGCACTAGCGGGCGGATTCTACGAGCAGTACTTC.